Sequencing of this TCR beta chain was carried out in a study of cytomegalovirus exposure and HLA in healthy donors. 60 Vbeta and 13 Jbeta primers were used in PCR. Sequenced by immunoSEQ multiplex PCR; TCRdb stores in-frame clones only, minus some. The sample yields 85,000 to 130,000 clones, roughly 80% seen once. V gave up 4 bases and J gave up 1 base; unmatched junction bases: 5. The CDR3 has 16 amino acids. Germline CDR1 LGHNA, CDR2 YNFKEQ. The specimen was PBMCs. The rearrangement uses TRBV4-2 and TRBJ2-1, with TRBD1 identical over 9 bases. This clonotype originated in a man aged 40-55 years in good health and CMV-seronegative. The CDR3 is CASSRQGDGSYNEQFF. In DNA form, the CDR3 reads TGTGCCAGCAGCCGACAGGGGGATGGGTCCTACAATGAGCAGTTCTTC.